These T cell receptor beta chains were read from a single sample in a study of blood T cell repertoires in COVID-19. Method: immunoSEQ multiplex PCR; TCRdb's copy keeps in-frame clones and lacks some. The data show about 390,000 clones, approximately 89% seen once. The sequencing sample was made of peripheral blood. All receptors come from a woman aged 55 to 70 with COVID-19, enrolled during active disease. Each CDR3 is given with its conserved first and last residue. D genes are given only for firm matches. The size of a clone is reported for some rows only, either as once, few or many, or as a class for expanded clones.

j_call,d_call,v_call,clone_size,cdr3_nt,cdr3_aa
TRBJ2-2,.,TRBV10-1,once,TGCGCCAGCAGTGAGGAATGGAGTACTAAGCTGTTTTTT,CASSEEWSTKLFF
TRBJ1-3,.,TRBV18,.,TGTGCCAGCTCACCTACAGGATCTGGAAACACCATATATTTT,CASSPTGSGNTIYF
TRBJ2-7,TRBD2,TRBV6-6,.,TGTGCCAGCAGTCCTAGCGGGGGCCACTACGAGCAGTACTTC,CASSPSGGHYEQYF
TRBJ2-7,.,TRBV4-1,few,TGCGCCAGCAGCCAAGTCGGCGGGGCCTGGAACTACGAGCAGTACTTC,CASSQVGGAWNYEQYF
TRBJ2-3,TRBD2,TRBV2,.,TGTGCCAGCAGTGTCCAAAGACTAGCGGGGGTTCATACGCAGTATTTT,CASSVQRLAGVHTQYF
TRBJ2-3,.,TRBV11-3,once,TGTGCCAGCAGCTTAGAGGGAGCAGCAGATACGCAGTATTTT,CASSLEGAADTQYF
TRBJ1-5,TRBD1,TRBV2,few,TGTGCCAGCAGTGAATTAGGGACAGCCCCGATTAATCAGCCCCAGCATTTT,CASSELGTAPINQPQHF
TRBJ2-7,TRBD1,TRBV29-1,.,TGCAGCGTTAAAGGGGGCACTCGCTACGAGCAGTACTTC,CSVKGGTRYEQYF
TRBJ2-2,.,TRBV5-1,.,TGCGCCAGCAGCACAGGAGGGGATGGCGGGTCCGGGGAGCTGTTTTTT,CASSTGGDGGSGELFF
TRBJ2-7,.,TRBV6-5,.,TGTGCCAGCAGGCCAACAGGGTTCGTTCACGAGCAGTACTTC,CASRPTGFVHEQYF
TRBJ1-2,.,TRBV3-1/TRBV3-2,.,TGTGCCAGCAGCCAAGATACCCCTACGTTGGGGACAAACTATGGCTACACCTTC,CASSQDTPTLGTNYGYTF
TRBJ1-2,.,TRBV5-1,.,TGCGCCAGCAGCTTCGGTCAGCGACCTAACTATGGCTACACCTTC,CASSFGQRPNYGYTF
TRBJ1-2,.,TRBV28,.,TGTGCCAGCAGTTTATTAGCGTATGGCTACACCTTC,CASSLLAYGYTF
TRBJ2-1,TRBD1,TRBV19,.,TGTGCCAGTAGTATACGGACAGGGAGCTACAATGAGCAGTTCTTC,CASSIRTGSYNEQFF
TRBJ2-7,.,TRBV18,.,TGTGCCAGCTCACCACCGGGCAGGGGCGGAGAGCAGTACTTC,CASSPPGRGGEQYF
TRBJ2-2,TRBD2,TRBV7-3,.,TGTGCCAGCAGCTTAATAGGATGGCGGGGGGCCCTAGCCGGGGAGCTGTTTTTT,CASSLIGWRGALAGELFF
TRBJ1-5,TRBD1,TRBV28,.,TGTGCCAGCAGCCGCCGGGACAGGGAGAATCAGCCCCAGCATTTT,CASSRRDRENQPQHF
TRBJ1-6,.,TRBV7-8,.,TGTGCCAGCAGCTCCACAGGTTCCTATAATTCACCCCTCCACTTT,CASSSTGSYNSPLHF
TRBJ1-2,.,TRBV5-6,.,TGTGCCAGCAGCTTAGCGGGTGCCTTATATGGCTACACCTTC,CASSLAGALYGYTF
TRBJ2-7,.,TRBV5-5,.,TGTGCCAGCACCCCCCCTTCTGGCCTAGCCCACGAGCAGTACTTC,CASTPPSGLAHEQYF
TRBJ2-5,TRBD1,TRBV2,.,TGTGCCAGCAGCACTCCTTCCCGGACAGGGCTGGGGGAGACCCAGTACTTC,CASSTPSRTGLGETQYF
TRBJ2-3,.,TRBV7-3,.,TGTGCCAGCAGCCCCCGGGGGGCCTCTGGCGATACGCAGTATTTT,CASSPRGASGDTQYF
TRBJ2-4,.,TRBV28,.,TGTGCCAGCAGTCCCTACGCGGAAAACATTCAGTACTTC,CASSPYAENIQYF
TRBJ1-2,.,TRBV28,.,TGTGCCACCCTCCAGGGGATCTATGGCTACACCTTC,CATLQGIYGYTF
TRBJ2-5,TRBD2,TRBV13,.,TGTGCCAGCAGCCTATCTAGGCTAGCGGGGGGGCGATACAAGACCCAGTACTTC,CASSLSRLAGGRYKTQYF
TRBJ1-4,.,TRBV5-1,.,TGCGCCACTAGTGTTGACGGGAGAGAAAAACTGTTTTTT,CATSVDGREKLFF
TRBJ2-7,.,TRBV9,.,TGTGCCAGCAGCGTAGGGTCAGGGTATTACGAGCAGTACTTC,CASSVGSGYYEQYF
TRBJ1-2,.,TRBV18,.,TGTGCCAGCTCACCACAGGGGCCTAACTATGGCTACACCTTC,CASSPQGPNYGYTF
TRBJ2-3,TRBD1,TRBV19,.,TGTGCCAGTAGTATAACAGGGGGCGGCGGGGTGCGCACAGATACGCAGTATTTT,CASSITGGGGVRTDTQYF
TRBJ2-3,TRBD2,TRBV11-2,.,TGTGCCAGCAGCCGATGGACTAGCGGGGGGTATAGCACAGATACGCAGTATTTT,CASSRWTSGGYSTDTQYF